This passage covers 4 T cell receptor beta chains from one sample sequenced in a study of T cell responses to AZD1222 COVID-19 vaccine. Clones were sequenced by immunoSEQ multiplex PCR, and TCRdb holds only the in-frame ones, with some missing. The sample yields approximately 130,000 clones, 88% seen once. The input for sequencing was peripheral blood, taken 28 days after the second AZD1222 dose. The receptors were sampled from an adult who received the AZD1222 COVID-19 vaccine.

The rearrangement uses TRBV7-3 and TRBJ2-1; 11 bases map to TRBD2. The CDR3 is 16 amino acids. Germline values: CDR1 SGHTA, CDR2 FQGTGA. Germline trimming cut 5 bases from V and 7 bases from J; bases unmatched to any gene: 10. The DNA for the CDR3 is TGTGCCAGCAGCCCGGTAGCGGGGGGGCCGGAGAATGAGCAGTTCTTC. Translated, it gives CASSPVAGGPENEQFF.

The chain recombines TRBV28 with TRBJ2-5; tentatively, D is TRBD1 (5 bases). V lost 1 base and J lost 11, with 11 bases in between. The germline CDR1 and CDR2 sequences are MDHEN and SYDVKM. The CDR3 has 12 amino acids. CDR3 sequence reads: CASSLYGHEQYF. The DNA for the CDR3 is TGTGCCAGCAGTTTATACGGACACGAACAGTACTTC.

V is TRBV27 and J is TRBJ1-1; a weak D match, TRBD1 (6 bases). This CDR3 spans 14 amino acids. Germline assignment: CDR1 MNHEY and CDR2 SMNVEV (reference sequence). V lost 0 bases and J lost 6, with 11 bases in between. DNA of the CDR3: TGTGCCAGCAGTTTATCATACAGGGTGGCTGAAGCTTTCTTT. Its protein is CASSLSYRVAEAFF.

The rearrangement links TRBV21-1 to TRBJ2-7. TRBV21-1 is recorded as a pseudogene. The CDR3 length is 14 residues. CDR3 protein: CASSKKGGPYEQYF. The CDR3 nucleotides are TGTGCCAGCAGCAAAAAGGGGGGTCCCTACGAGCAGTACTTC.